The 7 T cell receptor beta chains below were found in one sample sequenced in a study of vaccination and CD4 T cells after COVID-19. Antigen specificity for these receptors is unknown. The treatment here: roughly ten-day PBMC culture with coronavirus spike peptide pools or control peptides (ViraFEST assay). At the Johns Hopkins FTIC core, DNA taken from cultured CD4+ T cells was sequenced by way of the Oncomine TCR Beta short-read assay. TCRdb independently ran MiXCR on the PCR reads; one entry per CDR3 protein. This sample carries 10,000 to 15,000 distinct CDR3 sequences, about 42% of them seen once, and the ten largest clones take about 22%. Specimen: CD4+ T cells from blood, cultured in vitro, collected before SARS-CoV-2 vaccination. All receptors come from a human donor who had recovered from COVID-19.

The DNA of the CDR3 is TGCAGTGCTAGAGACCCAGTCACAGGCGGGTGGGGCGCTTTCTTT. Translating gives CSARDPVTGGWGAFF. The chain recombines TRBV20-1 with TRBJ1-1; possibly TRBD1 for D (5 bases). CDR3 size: 15 residues. Trimming left V 0 bases short and J 11 bases short, with 22 bases between. In germline, CDR1 is DFQATT, CDR2 SNEGSKA (reference sequence).

In DNA form, the CDR3 reads TGTGCCAGTAGTAGAGACGGGAACACCGGGGAGCTGTTTTTT. Protein sequence: CASSRDGNTGELFF. The chain uses TRBV19 and TRBJ2-2; D gene uncertain. Germline V CDR1 and CDR2: LNHDA, SQIVND (reference sequence). V gave up 4 bases and J gave up 1 base, with 7 bases separating them. This CDR3 has 14 amino acids.

In DNA, the CDR3 is TGTGCCAGCAGGACAGGGTTCGCTAAAAACATTCAGTACTTC. This encodes CASRTGFAKNIQYF. The genes are TRBV6-1 and TRBJ2-4, with 7 positions matching TRBD1. The CDR3 covers 14 residues. V gave up 6 bases and J gave up 4 bases; unmatched junction bases: 6. The germline V gene has CDR1 MNHNS and CDR2 SASEGT.

This sequence joins TRBV6-5 and TRBJ2-1; D unresolved. The germline V gene encodes CDR1 MNHEY and CDR2 SVGAGI. V was cut by 0 bases and J by 6 bases, with 15 bases left in between. The CDR3 covers 16 residues. CDR3 loop: CASSYSPPGRFNEQFF. The CDR3 bases are TGTGCCAGCAGTTACTCACCACCCGGACGGTTCAATGAGCAGTTCTTC.

On this clonotype: This is likely a read error, given that the CDR3 carries no conserved phenylalanine or tryptophan at its end. The DNA is left out, because the CDR3 cannot be placed on it with certainty; the CDR3 is given as TCRdb lists it. The chain uses TRBV2 and TRBJ2-4; TRBD1, the D gene given by the table, was not confirmed from the DNA. The CDR3 extends over 12 residues, inclusive of both ends. The V gene's germline CDR1 is SNHLY and CDR2 FYNNEI. This CDR3 reads CASSEFNRGLMT.

The J gene is TRBJ1-3, the V gene TRBV28; 7 nucleotides agree with TRBD1. This CDR3 comprises 14 residues. Germline V gene lookup returns CDR1 MDHEN and CDR2 SYDVKM. With V trimmed by 5 bases and J by 4 bases, 5 bases remained unmatched. CDR3 nucleotide sequence: TGTGCCAGCAGTCAACAGGGGTTGGGAAACACCATATATTTT. Amino acid sequence: CASSQQGLGNTIYF.

Only one count was recorded for this clonotype. V gene TRBV7-8 combines with J gene TRBJ2-3, with 8 bases aligning to TRBD2. The CDR3 loop spans 16 amino acids. Per germline, CDR1 SGHVS and CDR2 FQNEAQ. Trimming took 2 bases from V and 2 from J; bases not matched to a gene: 6. CDR3 nucleotide sequence: TGTGCCAGCAGCTTAAGCGGGGGAGACCCCACAGATACGCAGTATTTT. It yields the protein CASSLSGGDPTDTQYF.